Shown below are 18 T cell receptor beta chains from a single sample sequenced in a study of CD8 T cells in ankylosing spondylitis. Study observations and caveats: Seemingly distinctive of ankylosing spondylitis blood was a TCR beta motif formed by eight highly homologous variants.

Via MiXCR, TCRdb re-called the 5' RACE reads, giving one row per CDR3 protein. The sample lists 700,000 to 850,000 distinct CDR3 sequences, about 10% seen once, with 0.45% to 0.6% in the top ten. Their antigen targets remain unknown. Source material: blood, either unsorted or a sorted T cell fraction (not recorded which). These TCRs come from a male donor with ankylosing spondylitis.

This clonotype has a handful of counts. V gene TRBV24-1 combines with J gene TRBJ2-2; D is uncertain. Germline CDR1 and CDR2: KGHDR and SFDVKD. Trimming shortened V by 5 bases and J by 4 bases, and 16 bases separated the two germline ends. This CDR3 is built from 16 residues. This CDR3 is CATSVFGKGPTGELFF. The DNA of the CDR3 is TGTGCCACCAGTGTTTTCGGCAAAGGGCCCACCGGGGAGCTGTTTTTT.

This clonotype has a handful of counts. This chain joins TRBV6-1 and TRBJ2-2, with D tentatively TRBD1 or TRBD2 (5 bases each). Germline loops: CDR1 MNHNS, CDR2 SASEGT. The V end was cut by 5 bases, the J end by 6 bases, with 19 bases between. CDR3 length: 16 residues. In nucleotides, the CDR3 is TGTGCCAGCAGTCGCCGGGACGGTATTGGGTCCGGGGAGCTGTTTTTT. Translated: CASSRRDGIGSGELFF.

J is TRBJ2-7 and V is TRBV20-1; D is unresolved. The CDR3 totals 13 residues. Trimming pared 0 bases from V and 0 bases from J, leaving 6 bases between. Per the germline V gene, CDR1 is DFQATT and CDR2 is SNEGSKA (reference sequence). The DNA for the CDR3 is TGCAGTGCTAGAGATTGGGGCTCCTACGAGCAGTACTTC. Amino acid sequence: CSARDWGSYEQYF.

V is TRBV7-2 and J is TRBJ2-5, with 13 bases identical to TRBD2. The junction had 2 bases not matched to a gene; V was cut back by 1 base and J by 3 bases. Per germline, CDR1 SGHTA and CDR2 FQGNSA. There are 16 residues in the CDR3. In DNA form, the CDR3 reads TGTGCCAGCAGCTTAGTCGGGACTAGCGGGGAAGAGACCCAGTACTTC. Its protein product is CASSLVGTSGEETQYF.

This clonotype was counted at least ten times. V and J are TRBV20-1 and TRBJ2-1; tentative D call: TRBD2 (6 bases). Germline V gene data show CDR1 as DFQATT and CDR2 as SNEGSKA (reference sequence). This CDR3 has 13 amino acids. The CDR3 DNA sequence: TGCAGCGGAGGAGGGCGGACCCTCAATGAGCAGTTCTTC. Translating it yields CSGGGRTLNEQFF.

The V gene is TRBV20-1, the J gene TRBJ2-7; 9 bases fit TRBD1. The V and J ends lost 6 bases and 3 bases, in that order; junction bases with no gene match: 6. The V gene's germline CDR1 is DFQATT and CDR2 SNEGSKA (reference sequence). The CDR3 is 13 residues long. CDR3 in amino acids: CSAPGTGNYEQYF. CDR3 bases: TGCAGTGCCCCCGGGACAGGGAACTACGAGCAGTACTTC.

This clonotype was counted at least ten times. The chain joins TRBV6-2 or TRBV6-3 to TRBJ2-7; D is possibly TRBD1 or TRBD2 (5 bases each). Germline values: CDR1 MNHEY, CDR2 SVGEGT. The V and J ends lost 4 bases and 2 bases respectively, with 15 bases between them. This CDR3 region has 15 residues. The CDR3 spells CASSSAGTDPYEQYF. The CDR3 DNA is TGTGCCAGCAGTTCAGCCGGGACGGACCCCTACGAGCAGTACTTC.

This clonotype was picked up a small number of times. This sequence joins TRBV6-2 or TRBV6-3 and TRBJ2-3, with unresolved D. From germline, CDR1 is MNHEY and CDR2 SVGEGT. This CDR3 has 14 amino acids. V lost 4 bases, J lost 2 bases, and 10 bases lay in between. CDR3 in amino acids: CASSSTVNTDTQYF. The CDR3 nucleotides are TGTGCCAGCAGTTCCACCGTCAACACAGATACGCAGTATTTT.

The sample holds many counts of this clonotype. The J gene is TRBJ2-7, the V gene TRBV4-3, with D possibly matching TRBD2 (6 bases). From germline, CDR1 is LGHNA and CDR2 YSLEER. The CDR3 is 15 residues long. The V end lost 0 bases, the J end lost 6 bases, and 15 bases lay between the germline ends. This CDR3 reads CASSQEPSGGSEQYF. CDR3 bases: TGCGCCAGCAGCCAAGAACCGAGCGGAGGGAGCGAGCAGTACTTC.

V usage is TRBV5-1 and J usage is TRBJ1-1, with 7 nucleotides matching TRBD1. From germline, CDR1 is SGHRS and CDR2 YFSETQ. The CDR3 is 15 residues long. V lost 3 bases, J lost 4 bases, and 9 bases stayed unmatched. The CDR3 protein is CASSSLGGDSTEAFF. CDR3 sequence (DNA): TGCGCCAGCAGCTCCCTGGGCGGGGACAGCACTGAAGCTTTCTTT.

This clonotype was observed a handful of times. This sequence joins TRBV15 and TRBJ2-7, with TRBD2 identical over 10 bases. Germline V gene lookup returns CDR1 LNHNV and CDR2 YYDKDF (reference sequence). The CDR3 contains 16 residues. With V trimmed by 0 bases and J by 0 bases, 2 bases remained unmatched. CDR3 in amino acids: CATSRELAGSSYEQYF. CDR3 DNA: TGTGCCACCAGCAGAGAACTAGCGGGATCCTCCTACGAGCAGTACTTC.

This clonotype was observed a handful of times. The chain has TRBV28 and TRBJ1-4; 9 bases agree with TRBD1. The germline V gene encodes CDR1 MDHEN and CDR2 SYDVKM. CDR3 length: 16 residues. The ends lost 2 bases at V and 3 bases at J; junction bases unmatched: 4. CDR3 sequence (DNA): TGTGCCAGCAGTTTACCGAGGACAGGGGCTAATGAAAAACTGTTTTTT. It is translated as CASSLPRTGANEKLFF. Filled out from reference TRBV28 and TRBJ1-4, the complete variable domain reads DVKVTQSSRYLVKRTGEKVFLECVQDMDHENMFWYRQDPGLGLRLIYFSYDVKMKEKGDIPEGYSVSREKKERFSLILESASTNQTSMYLCASSLPRTGANEKLFFGSGTQLSVL.

This clonotype was seen a handful of times. CDR3 DNA: TGTGCCAGCAGCACCCTAGCGGGAGTAACCAATGAGCAGTTCTTC. Translated, it gives CASSTLAGVTNEQFF. J is TRBJ2-1 and V is TRBV7-2, with 10 positions matching TRBD2. In germline, CDR1 is SGHTA, CDR2 FQGNSA. The CDR3 runs 15 residues. The junction had 7 bases not matched to a gene; V was cut back by 5 bases and J by 6 bases.

This chain uses TRBV28 with TRBJ1-1; 8 nucleotides line up with TRBD1. The CDR3 runs to 15 residues. Losses at the gene ends were 3 bases for V and 7 bases for J; bases not matched to a gene: 10. Germline CDR1 MDHEN, CDR2 SYDVKM. CDR3 sequence reads: CASSLGGQVTFEAFF. The CDR3 coding sequence is TGTGCCAGCAGTTTGGGGGGACAGGTGACGTTTGAAGCTTTCTTT.

The genes are TRBV6-5 and TRBJ2-1, with TRBD2 matching over 7 bases. This CDR3 contains 15 residues. The germline gives CDR1 MNHEY, CDR2 SVGAGI. The trim removed 0 bases at V and 9 bases at J, leaving 8 bases unmatched. The CDR3 coding sequence is TGTGCCAGCAGTTACTCAGCGGGGAGGTCTAGTGAGCAGTTCTTC. Encoded protein: CASSYSAGRSSEQFF.

The V call is TRBV5-6, the J call TRBJ1-5; D uncertain. Between the trimmed V and J ends, which lost 3 bases and 4 bases, there was a span of 11 bases. Germline V gene data show CDR1 as SGHDT and CDR2 as YYEEEE. CDR3 length: 14 residues. The CDR3 nucleotides read TGTGCCAGCAGCTCCCTCGGGAGTAATCAGCCCCAGCATTTT. Translated, it gives CASSSLGSNQPQHF.

This clonotype was seen only once. This sequence joins TRBV30 and TRBJ2-3; 7 nucleotides match TRBD2. The V gene end was trimmed by 0 bases and the J gene end by 2 bases; junction bases not matched to a gene: 2. The CDR3 extends over 14 amino acids. Per the germline V gene, CDR1 is GTSNPN and CDR2 is SVGIG (reference sequence). CDR3 bases: TGTGCCTGGAGTGTCGGGGGGTACACAGATACGCAGTATTTT. Amino acid sequence: CAWSVGGYTDTQYF.

This clonotype has ten or more counts. This chain links TRBV25-1 with TRBJ1-4, with D unresolved. Trimming removed 8 bases from V and 5 bases from J, with 12 bases in between. This CDR3 is 13 amino acids long. CDR1 is MGHDK and CDR2 is SYGVNS in the germline V gene. Here the CDR3 reads CASRRAENEKLFF. The CDR3 DNA reads TGTGCCAGCCGGCGGGCAGAAAATGAAAAACTGTTTTTT.